Reported below is one TCR beta chain. The same CDR3 can be traced to other DNA sequences in this sample. Clones were sequenced by immunoSEQ multiplex PCR, and TCRdb holds only the in-frame ones, with some missing. The sample records about 80,000 clones, about nine tenths being singletons. This sample was taken from a study of technical replicates of blood from a handful of donors. Germline V gene sequence: CDR1 MNHEY, CDR2 SMNVEV (reference sequence). The ends were cut back, 2 bases at V and 4 bases at J, with 9 bases in the middle. The CDR3 is 13 residues long. Sequencing was carried out using T cells isolated from PBMCs. The TCR sequence derives from a human donor in good health. The rearrangement joins TRBV27 to TRBJ2-7; D may be TRBD1 (6 bases). The CDR3 reads CASSLGGSYEQYF. CDR3 coding DNA: TGTGCCAGCAGTTTAGGGGGCTCTTACGAGCAGTACTTC.